The source of this T cell receptor (beta chain) is a study of blood T cell repertoires in COVID-19. In the study overall: Acute and convalescent COVID-19 specimens originated in the United States, Italy and Spain. T cells, B-cell-depleted T cells, or PBMCs provided the cDNA or gDNA that served as material.

Germline CDR1 and CDR2: SGHTA and FQGNSA. The CDR3 length is 15 residues. The trim removed 7 bases at V and 5 bases at J, leaving 10 bases unmatched. Original processing methods: Amplification of reference gene primers was used by the study to estimate nucleated cell counts. Sequencing used immunoSEQ multiplex PCR; TCRdb keeps in-frame clones, though not all of them. V and J calls and clone size are copied from that table; D and trimming were computed from the DNA. The sample includes about 230,000 clones, over 80% of them seen just once. This TCR was recovered from a man aged 35 to 55 with acute or convalescent COVID-19. Sequenced: peripheral blood. The chain joins TRBV7-2 to TRBJ2-3; 9 bases agree with TRBD2. DNA of the CDR3: TGTGCCAGCAACGTAGCGGGAGAGCATGGAGATACGCAGTATTTT. Its protein is CASNVAGEHGDTQYF. Full variable domain (remainder filled in from reference TRBV7-2 and TRBJ2-3): GAGVSQSPSNKVTEKGKDVELRCDPISGHTALYWYRQSLGQGLEFLIYFQGNSAPDKSGLPSDRFSAERTGGSVSTLTIQRTQQEDSAVYLCASNVAGEHGDTQYFGPGTRLTVL.